This is a list of T cell receptor beta chains from one sample in a study of identifying expanded T cells in peripheral blood. The method was immunoSEQ multiplex PCR; TCRdb's version includes in-frame clones alone and lacks a portion of them. The sample includes about 85,000 clones, more than 70% seen only once; the top ten take around 19%. What was sequenced was blood. The receptors shown here come from a person aged 18 to 70 in good health. CDR3s include the opening cysteine and the closing phenylalanine or tryptophan. A D gene is named only where the DNA matches it firmly.

d_gene: TRBD1; v_gene: TRBV6-1; j_gene: TRBJ2-3; CDR3nt: TGTGCCAGCAGTAGACAGGGTCCAGATACGCAGTATTTT; CDR3aa: CASSRQGPDTQYF
d_gene: .; v_gene: TRBV19; j_gene: TRBJ1-5; CDR3nt: TGTGCCAGTAGTAAATACAGGGCCAATCAGCCCCAGCATTTT; CDR3aa: CASSKYRANQPQHF
d_gene: TRBD1; v_gene: TRBV2; j_gene: TRBJ1-4; CDR3nt: TGTGCCAGCAGGGCAGGACAGGGGGCTTGGCAACTGTTTTTT; CDR3aa: CASRAGQGAWQLFF
d_gene: .; v_gene: TRBV4-3; j_gene: TRBJ1-2; CDR3nt: TGCGCCAGCAGCCAAGCCGACAGACACCTGGGAGGCTACACCTTC; CDR3aa: CASSQADRHLGGYTF
d_gene: .; v_gene: TRBV5-1; j_gene: TRBJ2-7; CDR3nt: TGCGCCAGCACTCTGGGAGGGGGAAGCTCCTACGAGCAGTACTTC; CDR3aa: CASTLGGGSSYEQYF
d_gene: TRBD1; v_gene: TRBV4-3; j_gene: TRBJ2-1; CDR3nt: TGCGCCAGCAGCCTGGGGACAGGGAGGTCCAATGAGCAGTTCTTC; CDR3aa: CASSLGTGRSNEQFF
d_gene: .; v_gene: TRBV7-9; j_gene: TRBJ1-1; CDR3nt: TGTGCCAGCAGCTTAGATCAGACAGAGAACACTGAAGCTTTCTTT; CDR3aa: CASSLDQTENTEAFF
d_gene: .; v_gene: TRBV28; j_gene: TRBJ1-5; CDR3nt: TGTGCCAGCAGCCGTCCTCCCCAGCCCCAGCATTTT; CDR3aa: CASSRPPQPQHF
d_gene: .; v_gene: TRBV7-9; j_gene: TRBJ2-2; CDR3nt: TGTGCCAGCAGCTGGACACCTCACACCGGGGAGCTGTTTTTT; CDR3aa: CASSWTPHTGELFF
d_gene: TRBD2; v_gene: TRBV6-6; j_gene: TRBJ2-7; CDR3nt: TGTGCCAGCAGTTACCCCAGATCTAGCGGGAGCTACGAGCAGTACTTC; CDR3aa: CASSYPRSSGSYEQYF
d_gene: .; v_gene: TRBV5-1; j_gene: TRBJ2-7; CDR3nt: TGCGCCAGCAGCCTGGGGGGCCCCGGAGGGTACGAGCAGTACTTC; CDR3aa: CASSLGGPGGYEQYF
d_gene: .; v_gene: TRBV5-1; j_gene: TRBJ2-5; CDR3nt: TGCGCCAGCAGCTTGGAAGGAGTCATAGAGACCCAGTACTTC; CDR3aa: CASSLEGVIETQYF
d_gene: TRBD1; v_gene: TRBV6-1; j_gene: TRBJ1-5; CDR3nt: TGTGCCAGCAGTGAAAGGGGGACAGGTGGTCAGCCCCAGCATTTT; CDR3aa: CASSERGTGGQPQHF
d_gene: .; v_gene: TRBV9; j_gene: TRBJ2-1; CDR3nt: TGTGCCAGCAGCGTAGCGGGGGTGGACAATGAGCAGTTCTTC; CDR3aa: CASSVAGVDNEQFF